Described below is a single T cell receptor (beta chain) sequence and its context. Its binding antigen is unknown. No much larger clone is present one base from it, and per-base qualities are unavailable. TCRbeta CDR3 regions were amplified from genomic DNA using the immunoSEQ Assay, a bias-controlled multiplex PCR. The study's processing was this. The number of nucleated cells in each sample was estimated from the amplification of reference gene primers within the assay. Sequence reads were collapsed and filtered to measure the absolute abundance of every unique TCRbeta CDR3 rearrangement. Productive Simpson clonality was computed per sample as the square root of Simpson's diversity index over productive rearrangements. The immuneACCESS repertoire file appears here via TCRdb, limited to in-frame rearrangements. These files lack a portion of the clones; in checked studies, under half of the deficit traces to unresolved V genes, and the cause of the others is not known. That table gives V, J and clone size, and the DNA gave D and trimming. The sample records 90,000 to 150,000 clones, over 75% of which are singletons. About a tenth of the sample goes to the ten largest clones.

Collaborating institutions collected whole blood in K2EDTA tubes following their own protocols. For TCRbeta analysis, collaborator samples were shipped as frozen whole blood, as isolated PBMCs, or as DNA extracted from either sample type. The sample is drawn from a study of blood T cell repertoires in COVID-19 (dated by TCRdb to the early 2020s). At the level of the whole study: The collaborator samples originated in the United States, Italy and Spain and spanned the acute and convalescent phases of COVID-19. Where HLA class I and class II types were available, the types were taken from metadata supplied by the sample provider, not from assay-based typing. Sample metadata almost always included a de-identified subject ID, COVID-19 status, age in years and sex. The material from the prospective study consisted of cDNA or gDNA derived from T cells, B-cell-depleted T cells, or PBMCs. Samples came from the ongoing ImmuneRACE study (first 160 participants) plus 1,254 subjects from 6 global collaborators. Deeply sampled blood TCRbeta repertoires from subjects exposed to, actively infected with, or recovered from COVID-19 were included in the dataset. The repertoires were released in a freely available public database intended as a resource for research on the immune response to SARS-CoV-2.

Via the germline V gene (reference sequence), CDR1 is SGHKS and CDR2 YYEKEE. Trimming costs V 6 bases and J 0 bases, and their ends lie 17 bases apart. The CDR3 has 16 amino acids, counting the end cysteine and phenylalanine. This entry keeps only the CDR3 DNA: 48 bases, framed from base 1. Results and caveats for the whole study, not just this receptor: The amount of clinical and demographic metadata varied by source and participant and was provided uncurated.

The chain is encoded by TRBV5-5 joined to TRBJ2-3; possibly the D gene is TRBD2, per 7 matching bases. This receptor was taken from a man of 80 years or more with acute or convalescent COVID-19. The sample consisted of peripheral blood. The nucleotide sequence is given as TGTGCCAGCACCTGGGGGGGGCCGTCTAGCACAGATACGCAGTATTTT. This yields the protein CASTWGGPSSTDTQYF.